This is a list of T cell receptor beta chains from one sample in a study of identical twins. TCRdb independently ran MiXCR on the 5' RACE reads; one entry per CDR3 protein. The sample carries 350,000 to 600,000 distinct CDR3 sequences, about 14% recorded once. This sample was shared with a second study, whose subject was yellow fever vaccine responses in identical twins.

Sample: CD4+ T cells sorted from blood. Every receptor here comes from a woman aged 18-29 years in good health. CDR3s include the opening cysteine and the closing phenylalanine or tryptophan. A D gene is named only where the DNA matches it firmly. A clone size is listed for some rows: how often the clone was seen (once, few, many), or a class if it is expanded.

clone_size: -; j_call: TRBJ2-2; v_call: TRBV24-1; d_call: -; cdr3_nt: TGTGCCACCATGCGTAGCGGATCGAACACCGGGGAGCTGTTTTTT; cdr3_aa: CATMRSGSNTGELFF
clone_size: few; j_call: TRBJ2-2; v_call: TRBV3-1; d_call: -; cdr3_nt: TGTGCCAGCAGCCAAGGGACAGCCTTCGGTACCGGGGAGCTGTTTTTT; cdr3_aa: CASSQGTAFGTGELFF
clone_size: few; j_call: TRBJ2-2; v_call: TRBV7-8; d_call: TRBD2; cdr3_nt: TGTGCCAGCAGCCCCCGACTAGCGGGGGGTGGCGGGGAGCTGTTTTTT; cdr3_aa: CASSPRLAGGGGELFF
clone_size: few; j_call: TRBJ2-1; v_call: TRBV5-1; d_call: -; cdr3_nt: TGCGCCAGCAGCTTGGAAGTGTCTGGTATCGATGAGCAGTTCTTC; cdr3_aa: CASSLEVSGIDEQFF
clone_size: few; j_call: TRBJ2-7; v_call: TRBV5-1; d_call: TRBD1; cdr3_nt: TGCGCCAGCAGCTTTGACGGACAGGGCGAGCAGTACTTC; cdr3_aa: CASSFDGQGEQYF
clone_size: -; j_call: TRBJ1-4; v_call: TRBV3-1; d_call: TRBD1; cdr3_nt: TGTGCCAGCAGCCAAGCTGTCGGACAGGGGATTGAAAAACTGTTTTTT; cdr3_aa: CASSQAVGQGIEKLFF
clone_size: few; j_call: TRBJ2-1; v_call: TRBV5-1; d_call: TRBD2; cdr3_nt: TGCGCCAGCAGCACGGGACTAGCGGGGGGGCTCTCCTACAATGAGCAGTTCTTC; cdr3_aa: CASSTGLAGGLSYNEQFF
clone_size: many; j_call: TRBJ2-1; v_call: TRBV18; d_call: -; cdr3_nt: TGTGCCAGCTCACCACCGCCAGCCAGAGCGCAGTTCTTC; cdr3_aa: CASSPPPARAQFF
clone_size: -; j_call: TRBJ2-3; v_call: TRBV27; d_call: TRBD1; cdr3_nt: TGTGCCAGTAAGAGGACAGGGTTGCCAGATACGCAGTATTTT; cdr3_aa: CASKRTGLPDTQYF
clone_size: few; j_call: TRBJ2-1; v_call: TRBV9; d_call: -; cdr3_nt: TGTGCCAGCAGCGTAGTCTCCGGGGGCCCCTACAATGAGCAGTTCTTC; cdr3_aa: CASSVVSGGPYNEQFF
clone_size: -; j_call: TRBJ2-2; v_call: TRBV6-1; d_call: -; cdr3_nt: TGTGCCAGCAGTCCCCCACCAGTAGGAGCGAACACCGGGGAGCTGTTTTTT; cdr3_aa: CASSPPPVGANTGELFF
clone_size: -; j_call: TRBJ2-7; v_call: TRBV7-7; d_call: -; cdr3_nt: TGTGCTAGCAGCTTCCCATTGTTCATACAGGGCGGAGAGCAGTACTTC; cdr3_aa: CASSFPLFIQGGEQYF
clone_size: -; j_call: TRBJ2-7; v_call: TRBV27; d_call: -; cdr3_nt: TGTGCCAGCAGTTTGTGGGGGGGCGAGCACGAGCAGTACTTC; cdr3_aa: CASSLWGGEHEQYF
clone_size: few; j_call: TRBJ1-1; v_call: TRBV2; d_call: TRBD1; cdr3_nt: TGTGCCAGCATTAAGGCAGGGGGTGTCACTGAAGCTTTCTTT; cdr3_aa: CASIKAGGVTEAFF
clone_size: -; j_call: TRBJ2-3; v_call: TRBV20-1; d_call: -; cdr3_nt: TGCAGTGCCCAGAGGGGAAACACAGATACGCAGTATTTT; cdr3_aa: CSAQRGNTDTQYF
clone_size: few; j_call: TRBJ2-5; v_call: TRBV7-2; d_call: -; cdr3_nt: TGTGCCAGCAGCGCGCGGAGTGAGACCCAGTACTTC; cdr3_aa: CASSARSETQYF
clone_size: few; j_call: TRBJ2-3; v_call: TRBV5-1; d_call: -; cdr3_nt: TGCGCCAGCAGCCAAACAGGAGGTGGAGATACGCAGTATTTT; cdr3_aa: CASSQTGGGDTQYF
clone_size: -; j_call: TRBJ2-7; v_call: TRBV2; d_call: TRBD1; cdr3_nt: TGTGCCAGCAGATACAGGGGGCAGTTATACGAGCAGTACTTC; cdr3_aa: CASRYRGQLYEQYF
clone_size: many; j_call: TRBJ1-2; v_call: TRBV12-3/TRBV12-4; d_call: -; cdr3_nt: TGTGCCAGCAGTTTTGCGACGGGCTATGGCTACACCTTC; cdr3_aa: CASSFATGYGYTF
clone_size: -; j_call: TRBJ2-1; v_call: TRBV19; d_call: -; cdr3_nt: TGTGCCAGTAGAAAGGACAGCTACAATGAGCAGTTCTTC; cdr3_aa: CASRKDSYNEQFF
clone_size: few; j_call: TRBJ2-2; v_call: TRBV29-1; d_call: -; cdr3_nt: TGCAGCGTTGGGGGCAGGGGCACGAACACCGGGGAGCTGTTTTTT; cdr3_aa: CSVGGRGTNTGELFF
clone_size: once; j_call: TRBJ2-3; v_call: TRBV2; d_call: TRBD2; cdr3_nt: TGTGCCAGCAGTGAGGTCGGGGCTAGCGGGGTTTATTTT; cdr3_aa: CASSEVGASGVYF
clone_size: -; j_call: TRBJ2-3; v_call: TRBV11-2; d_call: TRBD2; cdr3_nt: TGTGCCAGCAGCCTTCCCTCCGGGACTAGCGGGGGCTCCCTCACAGATACGCAGTATTTT; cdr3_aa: CASSLPSGTSGGSLTDTQYF
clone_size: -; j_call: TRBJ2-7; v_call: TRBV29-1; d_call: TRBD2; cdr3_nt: TGCAGCGTGGGACTAGCGGGGGGCGCAATCACTTCCTACGAGCAGCACTTC; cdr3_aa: CSVGLAGGAITSYEQHF